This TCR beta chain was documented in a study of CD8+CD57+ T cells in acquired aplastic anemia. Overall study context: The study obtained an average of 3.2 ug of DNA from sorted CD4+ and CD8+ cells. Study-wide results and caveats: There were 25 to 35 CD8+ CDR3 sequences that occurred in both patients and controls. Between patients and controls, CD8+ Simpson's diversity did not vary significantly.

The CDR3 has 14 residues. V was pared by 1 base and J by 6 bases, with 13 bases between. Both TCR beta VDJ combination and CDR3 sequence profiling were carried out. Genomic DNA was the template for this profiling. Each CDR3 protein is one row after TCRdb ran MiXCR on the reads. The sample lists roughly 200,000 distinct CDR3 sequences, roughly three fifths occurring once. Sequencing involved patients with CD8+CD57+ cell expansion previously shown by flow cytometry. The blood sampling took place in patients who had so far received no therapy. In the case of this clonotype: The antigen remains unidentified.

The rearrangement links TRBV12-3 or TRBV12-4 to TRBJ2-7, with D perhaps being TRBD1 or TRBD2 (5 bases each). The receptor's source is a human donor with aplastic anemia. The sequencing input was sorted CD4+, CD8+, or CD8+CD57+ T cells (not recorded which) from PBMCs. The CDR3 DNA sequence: TGTGCCAGCAGTTTAGTGGGCAGGGCGGGCGAGCAGTACTTC. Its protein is CASSLVGRAGEQYF.